These 10 T cell receptor beta chains were sequenced from one sample in a study of patients and donors after allogeneic stem cell transplantation. Each CDR3 protein is one row after TCRdb ran MiXCR on the RT-PCR reads. Among 100,000 to 130,000 distinct CDR3 sequences listed, about a third were seen once. Input material: blood, either unsorted or a sorted T cell fraction (not recorded which). These receptors were taken from a human donor who was either an allogeneic HSCT recipient or a stem cell or donor lymphocyte infusion donor (not recorded which). It is not recorded whose cells these are; they may come from a transplant donor.

The chain has TRBV7-9 and TRBJ1-1; D is possibly TRBD1 (5 bases). The CDR3 has 13 residues. V dropped 5 bases and J dropped 9 bases, with 16 bases sitting between them. The germline V gene encodes CDR1 SEHNR and CDR2 FQNEAQ (reference sequence). DNA of the CDR3: TGTGCCAGCAGCCGGCACGAGGACACCCAAGCTTTCTTT. Translated, it gives CASSRHEDTQAFF.

This clonotype was counted a few times. The chain combines TRBV27 with TRBJ2-3, with 7 bases matching TRBD2. The CDR3 sequence is 13 residues long. V was pared by 3 bases and J by 10 bases, with 7 bases of the junction left unmatched. Germline CDR1 is MNHEY and CDR2 is SMNVEV (reference sequence). CDR3 DNA: TGTGCCAGCAGTTTTAAGGGAGGGGATGCGCAGTATTTT. This encodes CASSFKGGDAQYF.

The chain joins TRBV5-1 to TRBJ1-1, with D hard to call. This CDR3 contains 17 residues. Germline CDR1 is SGHRS and CDR2 is YFSETQ. Trimming pared 0 bases from V and 6 bases from J, leaving 21 bases between. CDR3 in amino acids: CASSLEGVPFNGAEAFF. As DNA, the CDR3 is TGCGCCAGCAGCTTGGAAGGTGTCCCCTTTAATGGGGCTGAAGCTTTCTTT.

The sample holds a few counts of this clonotype. This chain uses TRBV6-4 with TRBJ2-1; D uncertain. The CDR3 covers 13 residues. V was trimmed by 3 bases and J by 2 bases, leaving 5 bases between them. The germline V gene encodes CDR1 MRHNA and CDR2 SNTAGT. The DNA for the CDR3 is TGTGCCAGCAGTGAGTCAGCCTACAATGAGCAGTTCTTC. This codes for CASSESAYNEQFF.

This clonotype appeared a few times. The chain recombines TRBV7-2 with TRBJ1-5, with a weak D call TRBD1 (5 bases). The CDR3 is 15 amino acids. The ends were cut back, 5 bases at V and 1 base at J, with 12 bases in the middle. The V gene's germline CDR1 is SGHTA and CDR2 FQGNSA. The DNA for the CDR3 is TGTGCCAGCAGCCGCCTTAGGGGCAGCAATCAGCCCCAGCATTTT. Amino acids: CASSRLRGSNQPQHF.

The CDR3 DNA reads TGTGCCAGCAGTTACAGGCTAGCGGGAGATGTAACCGGGGAGCTGTTTTTT. It codes for CASSYRLAGDVTGELFF. J is TRBJ2-2 and V is TRBV6-6; TRBD2 aligns across 10 bases. In germline, CDR1 is MNHNY, CDR2 SVGAGI (reference sequence). The CDR3 has 17 amino acids. With 2 bases clipped from V and 5 bases from J, the junction kept 8 bases outside the gene matches.

The chain recombines TRBV20-1 with TRBJ1-3, with D perhaps TRBD1 (6 bases). Germline loops: CDR1 DFQATT, CDR2 SNEGSKA (reference sequence). Trimming took off 0 bases at V and 7 bases at J, with 16 bases between the two ends. The CDR3 loop spans 15 amino acids. CDR3 nucleotides: TGCAGTGCTAGAGATGGAGCAGGGGAAATTAACACCATATATTTT. Translated: CSARDGAGEINTIYF.

This chain joins TRBV20-1 and TRBJ2-4; D may be TRBD1 (7 bases). The CDR3 is 12 amino acids. Germline CDR1 reads DFQATT; CDR2 reads SNEGSKA (reference sequence). Deletions cut 5 bases from V and 9 bases from J, with 14 bases between. The CDR3 nucleotides read TGCAGTGCTTCAGGGGGGTCTATCATTCAGTACTTC. It codes for CSASGGSIIQYF.

With regard to this clonotype: A much larger clone lies one base from this, so it may be a read error. The genes are TRBV7-2 and TRBJ2-5; D not certain. CDR3 length: 11 amino acids. The V gene lost 5 bases and the J gene lost 2 bases, with 3 bases spanning the gap. Germline V CDR1 and CDR2: SGHTA, FQGNSA. The CDR3 sequence is CASSVQETQYF. The CDR3 DNA is TGTGCCAGCAGCGTTCAAGAGACCCAGTACTTC.

This clonotype was detected only a few times. This chain joins TRBV6-5 and TRBJ1-5, with a weak D call TRBD1 (6 bases). V lost 5 bases to trimming and J lost 4 bases, with 12 bases between them. Germline-derived CDR1 and CDR2 are MNHEY and SVGAGI. The length of the CDR3 is 14 residues. The CDR3 sequence is CASSTRQGNQPQHF. CDR3 sequence (DNA): TGTGCCAGCAGTACTCGGCAGGGGAATCAGCCCCAGCATTTT.